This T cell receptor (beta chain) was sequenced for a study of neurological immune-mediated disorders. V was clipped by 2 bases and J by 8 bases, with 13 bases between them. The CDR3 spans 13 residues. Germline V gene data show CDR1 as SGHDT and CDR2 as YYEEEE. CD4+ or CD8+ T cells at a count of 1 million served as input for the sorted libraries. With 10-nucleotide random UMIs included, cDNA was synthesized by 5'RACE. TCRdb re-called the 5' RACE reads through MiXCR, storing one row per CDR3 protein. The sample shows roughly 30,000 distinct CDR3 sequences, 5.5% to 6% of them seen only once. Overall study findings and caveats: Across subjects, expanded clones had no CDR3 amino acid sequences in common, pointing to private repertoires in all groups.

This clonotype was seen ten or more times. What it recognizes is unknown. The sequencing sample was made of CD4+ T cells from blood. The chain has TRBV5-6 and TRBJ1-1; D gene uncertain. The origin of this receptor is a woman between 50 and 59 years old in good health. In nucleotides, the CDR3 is TGTGCCAGCAGCTTAGGAAGGAACCCCGAAGCTTTCTTT. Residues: CASSLGRNPEAFF.